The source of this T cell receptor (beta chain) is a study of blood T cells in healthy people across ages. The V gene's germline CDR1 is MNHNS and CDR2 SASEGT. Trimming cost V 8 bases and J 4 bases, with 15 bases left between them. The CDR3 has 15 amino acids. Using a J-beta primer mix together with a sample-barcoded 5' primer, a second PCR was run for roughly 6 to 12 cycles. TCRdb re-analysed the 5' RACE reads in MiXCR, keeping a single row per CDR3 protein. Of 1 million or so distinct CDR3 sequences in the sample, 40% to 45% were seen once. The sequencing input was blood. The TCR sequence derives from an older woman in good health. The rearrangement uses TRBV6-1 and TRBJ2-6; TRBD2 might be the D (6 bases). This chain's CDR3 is CASSRRVGGANVLTF. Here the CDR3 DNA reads TGTGCCAGCTCAAGGAGGGTTGGCGGGGCCAACGTCCTGACTTTC.